These T cell receptor beta chains were read from a single sample in a study of blood T cells in healthy people across ages. One entry per CDR3 protein, called by TCRdb with MiXCR from the 5' RACE reads. The sample yields some 1.6 million distinct CDR3 sequences, about 31% seen once. Specimen: blood. These receptors all come from a woman aged 30 to 39 in good health. Both conserved end residues are part of each CDR3. The D gene is left open where the match is weak. A clone size is listed for some rows: how often the clone was seen (once, few, many), or a class if it is expanded.

d_call | clone_size | j_call | cdr3_length | v_call | cdr3_nt | cdr3_aa
NA | NA | TRBJ1-1 | 13 | TRBV28 | TGTGCCAGCAAAAGGGGGGAATTGACTGAAGCTTTCTTT | CASKRGELTEAFF
NA | NA | TRBJ1-1 | 14 | TRBV27 | TGTGCCAGCAGTTTGGCCACAGGGAACGCTGAAGCTTTCTTT | CASSLATGNAEAFF
TRBD2 | few | TRBJ2-1 | 15 | TRBV28 | TGTGCCAGCAGTCGCAGTTTCGGGAGGGCGTATCAGCAGTTCTTC | CASSRSFGRAYQQFF
NA | NA | TRBJ1-1 | 13 | TRBV15 | TGTGCCACCAGCAGAGTAGAGAACACTGAAGCTTTCTTT | CATSRVENTEAFF
NA | NA | TRBJ1-4 | 15 | TRBV7-9 | TGTGCCAGCAGCCCAGGGTCCACAACTAATGAAAAACTGTTTTTT | CASSPGSTTNEKLFF
TRBD1 | few | TRBJ2-2 | 19 | TRBV20-1 | TGCAGTGCTAGACCTAAAACCGGGACAGGGGGCGCGAACACCGGGGAGCTGTTTTTT | CSARPKTGTGGANTGELFF
NA | few | TRBJ2-3 | 15 | TRBV11-2 | TGTGCCAGCAGCCCCGGCCTAGCGCCCACAGATACGCAGTATTTT | CASSPGLAPTDTQYF
TRBD1 | NA | TRBJ1-2 | 13 | TRBV6-1 | TGTGCCAGCAGGAGACAGGGAGGGTATGGCTTCACCTTC | CASRRQGGYGFTF
TRBD1 | NA | TRBJ1-2 | 17 | TRBV27 | TGTGCCAGCAGTTTCCGGACAGGGTCGGACTATAGCTATGGCTACACCTTC | CASSFRTGSDYSYGYTF
TRBD1 | NA | TRBJ2-2 | 14 | TRBV20-1 | TGCAGTGCAGCAGGGGGACAGGCTAACGGGGAGCTGTTTTTT | CSAAGGQANGELFF
TRBD2 | NA | TRBJ2-5 | 18 | TRBV10-3 | TGTGCCATCAGTGAGTCTGGCAGGGGAGTAGCGGGGGAAGAGACCCAGTACTTC | CAISESGRGVAGEETQYF
NA | NA | TRBJ2-7 | 14 | TRBV27 | TGTGCCAGCAGGTTATCGAAAGCTCCCTACGAGCAGTACTTC | CASRLSKAPYEQYF
NA | NA | TRBJ1-1 | 15 | TRBV7-2 | TGTGCCAGCAGCTTAGATACGTTTTGGAACACTGAAGCTTTCTTT | CASSLDTFWNTEAFF
NA | few | TRBJ1-1 | 15 | TRBV20-1 | TGCAGTGCTAGAGTAGGGAGTTCGGGGAACACTGAAGCTTTCTTT | CSARVGSSGNTEAFF
TRBD1 | many | TRBJ2-1 | 14 | TRBV6-6 | TGTGCCAGCACCCCGACAGGGTTTTCGGGTGAGCAGTTCTTC | CASTPTGFSGEQFF
NA | NA | TRBJ1-1 | 13 | TRBV20-1 | TGCAGTGCTAGAGCACCGGGGCGGACTGAAGCTTTCTTT | CSARAPGRTEAFF
NA | NA | TRBJ2-5 | 13 | TRBV30 | TGTGCCTGGAATAGGCTCAGAAAAGAGACCCAGTACTTC | CAWNRLRKETQYF
TRBD1 | few | TRBJ1-2 | 14 | TRBV3-1 | TGTGCCAGCAGCCCGAGACAGGGAATCGGTGGCTACACCTTC | CASSPRQGIGGYTF
NA | once | TRBJ2-5 | 11 | TRBV28 | TGTGCCAGCGAATCGCTTCGGACCCAGTACTTC | CASESLRTQYF
NA | NA | TRBJ2-5 | 14 | TRBV5-1 | TGCGCCAGCAGCTTGGCATGGCAAGGGGAGACCCAGTACTTC | CASSLAWQGETQYF